This T cell receptor (beta chain) was documented in a study of radiation and T cells in renal cell carcinoma (dated by TCRdb to about 2020). As for the study more broadly: The samples were drawn from a clinical trial, where primary renal cell carcinomas were treated with 15 Gy of stereotactic body radiation therapy and then removed by nephrectomy 4 weeks afterward. In total, approximately 53 samples, comprising some 25 tumors and some 27 peripheral blood samples, were subjected to TCR beta sequencing. Across all 50 or so samples, 3,800,000 or so unique CDR3 nucleotide sequences encoding 2.5 million to 3 million unique CDR3 amino acid sequences were identified.

Per the germline V gene (reference sequence), MNHNY is the CDR1 and SVGAGI is the CDR2. Including cysteine and phenylalanine, the CDR3 has 12 amino acids. Only the CDR3 region is kept as DNA, spanning 36 bases read in frame from base 1. Germline trimming: 6 bases from V, 4 bases from J; junction bases outside gene matches: 1. Points the paper makes about the study in general: Tracking of blood repertoire dynamics stopped at less than 5 weeks after treatment, with no follow-up past that point. Because pretreatment tumor biopsies were not available, the baseline intratumoral presence of clonotypes could not be determined. Effects of radiation dose or scheduling on the TCR repertoire could not be addressed with the single-armed trial design. Top tumor clonotypes rose in blood from baseline to 2 weeks post-radiation, then contracted by 4 weeks, suggesting transient expansion of tumor-resident clones.

The time point label, as the study defines it: baseline pretreatment blood. Reading the label with the study, this specimen's treatment or condition is: 15 Gy SBRT to primary tumor, nephrectomy 4 weeks later. To track tumor-enriched clonotypes, serial peripheral blood was sampled from radiation-treated patients at baseline and at 2 weeks and 4 weeks after SBRT. Every patient had renal cell carcinoma of clear cell pathology. The QIAamp DNA Blood Mini Kit (Qiagen) was used to prepare genomic DNA for TCR sequencing. Only samples passing all quality control checks were included in the analyses. TCR beta libraries were generated from genomic DNA with the immunoSEQ kit, following the manufacturer's recommendations. For library preparation, a first multiplex PCR was performed with proprietary primers, followed by a second PCR in which unique barcodes were added, and bead cleanups were performed after each round. A kit-provided positive control reaction and a negative control reaction were included in every sample batch. The final libraries underwent checking on an Agilent 4200 TapeStation D1000 ScreenTape, volumetric pooling, and quantification by qPCR. Sequencing was performed on an Illumina NextSeq500 with a MidOutput 150-cycle cartridge, and 156 Read1 and 15 Index1 cycles were run with kit custom primers. The pooled library was loaded at about 0.93 pM with roughly 20% PhiX control spiked in. Per the source publication's procedure: Vendor-processed data were analyzed in R, with a clonotype defined as all T cells sharing the same CDR3 nucleotide sequence. In the clone abundance analyses, frequencies were normalized to the 10,000 most abundant clones in each sample. Public T cell clones, which averaged fewer than five per sample, were excluded before analysis. An abundance difference of at least 32-fold between compartments was the criterion for calling clonotypes tumor-enriched or baseline blood-enriched. A beta-binomial differential abundance model was used to identify clonotypes that expanded or contracted between blood time points. Tumor-blood repertoire similarity was measured with the Baroni-Urbani and Buser coefficient, and group comparisons used two-tailed Wilcoxon tests in R. TCRdb stores this immuneACCESS table with in-frame sequences only. Part of the clones is absent; in the studies checked, under half of the shortfall reflects unresolved V genes, and no reason is known for the rest. For V, J and clone size, that table is used; D and trimming come from the DNA. The sample contains about 140,000 clones, around four fifths of them found a single time. Of the sample, roughly 23% is held by the ten largest clones.

About this clone: There is no known antigen for this receptor. No base qualities exist here, and no much larger clone lies one base off it.

The sequence derives from a woman in her forties or fifties with renal cell carcinoma. Recombination joined TRBV6-6 with TRBJ1-2; 8 bases in the middle match TRBD1. The material was blood, obtained from a patient whose treatment included radiotherapy and nephrectomy. The sequence in DNA is TGTGCCAGCAGGCAGGGGGCCTATGGCTACACCTTC. The encoded protein is CASRQGAYGYTF.